The 23 T cell receptor beta chains presented below share a single source sample, sequenced in a study of vaccination effects on CD4 cells after COVID-19. The antigens these receptors bind are not known. Some clones are missing from TCRdb's copy, which holds only in-frame ones; the method was immunoSEQ multiplex PCR. This table has roughly 30,000 clones, about 80% appearing once. Viral peptide pool expansion of antigen-specific CD4+ T cells preceded sequencing in the ViraFEST assay. The culture ran for 10 to 11 days, and then CD4+ T cells were isolated. Vaccine recipients lacked prior SARS-CoV-2 infection and had negative nucleocapsid antibodies. The sample was CD4+ T cells from PBMCs cultured with HCoV-OC43 spike peptides, taken before COVID-19 vaccination. Subset noted: HCoV-OC43 spike overlapping peptide pool stimulation. The receptors originated from a human donor who received a COVID-19 vaccine.

The J gene is TRBJ1-1, the V gene TRBV3-1 (or the pseudogene TRBV3-2), with D perhaps TRBD1 (6 bases). This CDR3 has 13 residues. Germline CDR1 reads LGHDT; CDR2 reads YNNKEL (reference sequence). The V end lost 4 bases, the J end lost 4 bases, and 10 bases lay between the germline ends. CDR3 residues: CASSPGVGTEAFF. In DNA form, the CDR3 reads TGTGCCAGCAGCCCAGGGGTGGGCACTGAAGCTTTCTTT.

This sequence joins TRBV6-5 and TRBJ1-3; D is ambiguous. CDR3 length equals 14 residues. The germline gives CDR1 MNHEY, CDR2 SVGAGI. V dropped 2 bases and J dropped 0 bases, with 5 bases sitting between them. CDR3 loop: CASSYSGSGNTIYF. The CDR3, as DNA: TGTGCCAGCAGTTACAGCGGCTCTGGAAACACCATATATTTT.

This chain connects TRBV5-6 to TRBJ1-2; D possibly corresponds to TRBD1 (6 bases). Germline CDR1 and CDR2: SGHDT and YYEEEE. The CDR3 contains 14 residues. The V gene lost 0 bases and the J gene lost 4 bases, with 10 bases spanning the gap. CDR3 nucleotides: TGTGCCAGCAGCTTGGGACAGGCGGCCTATGGCTACACCTTC. Its translation: CASSLGQAAYGYTF.

The chain joins TRBV27 to TRBJ2-5; D is unclear. CDR1 is MNHEY and CDR2 is SMNVEV in the germline V gene (reference sequence). The V end was cut by 4 bases, the J end by 5 bases, with 11 bases between. CDR3 length: 13 residues. DNA for the CDR3: TGTGCCAGCAGTTCGAACCTGGGGGAGACCCAGTACTTC. Its protein product is CASSSNLGETQYF.

The chain couples TRBV9 to TRBJ2-3; TRBD1 matches 8 bases. Germline loops: CDR1 SGDLS, CDR2 YYNGEE. Trimming at V came to 0 bases and at J to 3 bases, leaving 6 bases not matched to a gene. The CDR3 spans 16 residues. CDR3 sequence: CASSVGTGRMTDTQYF. CDR3 bases: TGTGCCAGCAGCGTAGGGACAGGGAGGATGACAGATACGCAGTATTTT.

In its sample, this clone was seen a few times. The rearrangement links TRBV5-1 to TRBJ2-2, with D possibly matching TRBD2 (6 bases). The length of the CDR3 is 15 residues. V dropped 0 bases and J dropped 5 bases, with 11 bases sitting between them. Germline values: CDR1 SGHRS, CDR2 YFSETQ. The CDR3 loop reads CASSLGGGSTGELFF. The CDR3 DNA is TGCGCCAGCAGCTTGGGTGGAGGGAGTACCGGGGAGCTGTTTTTT.

V and J are TRBV6-5 and TRBJ2-7; 11 positions match TRBD2. V was pared by 0 bases and J by 9 bases, with 7 bases of the junction left unmatched. Looked up from germline, CDR1 is MNHEY and CDR2 is SVGAGI. The CDR3 covers 15 residues. The CDR3 DNA reads TGTGCCAGCAGTTACTCGCAACTAGCGGGGGCGAGGCAGTACTTC. Its translation: CASSYSQLAGARQYF.

V and J are TRBV30 and TRBJ2-7; the D is unclear. The V gene lost 0 bases and the J gene lost 2 bases, with 8 bases spanning the gap. The germline CDR1 and CDR2 sequences are GTSNPN and SVGIG (reference sequence). The length of the CDR3 is 13 residues. The CDR3 nucleotides read TGTGCCTGGAGTGTGGACGGAACCTACGAGCAGTACTTC. As protein: CAWSVDGTYEQYF.

The chain uses TRBV2 and TRBJ1-5; D gene unclear. The germline gives CDR1 SNHLY, CDR2 FYNNEI. The CDR3 extends over 12 amino acids. V was shortened by 5 bases and J by 6 bases, with 8 bases between the two germline ends. CDR3 region: CASSREGQPQHF. In nucleotides, the CDR3 is TGTGCCAGCAGTCGAGAGGGTCAGCCCCAGCATTTT.

The rearrangement joins TRBV3-1 (or the pseudogene TRBV3-2) to TRBJ1-5; no firm D call. This CDR3 is 15 amino acids long. CDR1 and CDR2 from the germline V gene are LGHDT and YNNKEL (reference sequence). V was clipped by 4 bases and J by 0 bases, with 10 bases between them. The CDR3 DNA follows: TGTGCCAGCAGCCCACGGGGTATTAGCAATCAGCCCCAGCATTTT. Its translation is CASSPRGISNQPQHF.

This chain uses TRBV29-1 with TRBJ1-5; perhaps TRBD1 as D (6 bases). Germline CDR1 SQVTM, CDR2 ANQGSEA. Trimming removed 4 bases at V and 5 bases at J, with 9 bases between. This CDR3 is built from 12 residues. CDR3 region: CSVGGGDQPQHF. As DNA, the CDR3 is TGCAGCGTTGGAGGGGGGGATCAGCCCCAGCATTTT.

V usage is TRBV5-4 and J usage is TRBJ1-2, with D maybe TRBD1 (5 bases). The germline V gene encodes CDR1 SGHNT and CDR2 YYREEE (reference sequence). V lost 4 bases, J lost 0 bases, and 7 bases lay in between. This CDR3 spans 13 amino acids. CDR3 bases: TGTGCCAGCAGCCCGGACACTAACTATGGCTACACCTTC. It yields the protein CASSPDTNYGYTF.

The sample holds one count of this clone. The gene calls are TRBV11-2 and TRBJ1-4, with 10 bases that match TRBD1. The CDR3 is 16 amino acids. J was trimmed by 8 bases and V by 5 bases; bases with no gene match: 11. Germline CDR1 reads SGHAT; CDR2 reads FQNNGV. The CDR3 coding sequence is TGTGCCAGCAGCGTTAACCGACAGGGGGCTCGAGAAAAACTGTTTTTT. Amino acids: CASSVNRQGAREKLFF.

The rearrangement uses TRBV27 and TRBJ2-1; D remains ambiguous. With 4 bases removed from V and 2 bases from J, the gap between germline ends came to 12 bases. CDR1 is MNHEY and CDR2 is SMNVEV in the germline V gene (reference sequence). The CDR3 runs to 15 residues. The CDR3 sequence: CASSYPGRTYNEQFF. The CDR3 coding sequence is TGTGCCAGCAGTTATCCCGGCAGGACCTACAATGAGCAGTTCTTC.

The CDR3 coding sequence is TGTGCCAGCAGTTACTCGGGGAACTATGGCTACACCTTC. It encodes CASSYSGNYGYTF. The chain carries TRBV6-2 or TRBV6-3 and TRBJ1-2, with D hard to call. The CDR3 totals 13 residues. In germline, CDR1 is MNHEY, CDR2 SVGEGT. V was pared by 0 bases and J by 2 bases, with 4 bases between.

The rearrangement uses TRBV18 and TRBJ2-1, with 8 bases identical to TRBD1. Germline CDR1 and CDR2: KGHSH and LQKENI. J was trimmed by 6 bases and V by 2 bases; bases with no gene match: 3. This CDR3 has 14 amino acids. In DNA form, the CDR3 reads TGTGCCAGCTCACCAAGTACAGGGGGCAATGAGCAGTTCTTC. Encoded protein: CASSPSTGGNEQFF.

This clone was seen a few times. The chain joins TRBV5-1 to TRBJ2-2; 9 nucleotides line up with TRBD1. Germline V CDR1 and CDR2: SGHRS, YFSETQ. This CDR3 contains 16 residues. Losses at the gene ends were 7 bases for V and 3 bases for J; bases not matched to a gene: 10. CDR3 region: CASRRDRDRDTGELFF. CDR3 coding DNA: TGCGCCAGCCGCCGGGACCGGGACAGGGACACCGGGGAGCTGTTTTTT.

In this sample, this clone turned up a few times. The chain couples TRBV2 to TRBJ2-5; 9 bases align to TRBD2. Germline V gene lookup returns CDR1 SNHLY and CDR2 FYNNEI. The CDR3 totals 15 residues. V lost 6 bases, J lost 1 base, and 6 bases stayed unmatched. Here the CDR3 DNA reads TGTGCCAGCAGAACTACTAGCGGGTCCCAAGAGACCCAGTACTTC. Amino acid sequence: CASRTTSGSQETQYF. Based on the CDR3 plus reference TRBV2 and TRBJ2-5, the full variable domain is EPEVTQTPSHQVTQMGQEVILRCVPISNHLYFYWYRQILGQKVEFLVSFYNNEISEKSEIFDDQFSVERPDGSNFTLKIRSTKLEDSAMYFCASRTTSGSQETQYFGPGTRLLVL.

The chain carries TRBV2 and TRBJ1-1; no clear D. Germline lookup yields CDR1 SNHLY and CDR2 FYNNEI. The V end was cut by 6 bases, the J end by 3 bases, with 5 bases between. CDR3 size: 11 residues. CDR3 in amino acids: CASRVYTEAFF. The CDR3 DNA reads TGTGCCAGCAGGGTGTACACTGAAGCTTTCTTT.

This clone was observed a handful of times. The chain recombines TRBV13 with TRBJ1-1; D uncertain. The V end was cut by 3 bases, the J end by 7 bases, with 12 bases between. This CDR3 has 13 amino acids. Germline lookup yields CDR1 PRHDT and CDR2 FYEKMQ (reference sequence). In DNA, the CDR3 is TGTGCCAGCAGCTTTAACATACTTGGTGAAGCTTTCTTT. This translates into CASSFNILGEAFF.

V gene TRBV15 combines with J gene TRBJ1-3; no firm D call. This CDR3 region has 13 residues. Trimming pared 3 bases from V and 3 bases from J, leaving 6 bases between. In germline, CDR1 is LNHNV, CDR2 YYDKDF (reference sequence). This CDR3 reads CATSRANGNTIYF. The CDR3 nucleotides read TGTGCCACCAGCAGGGCGAATGGAAACACCATATATTTT.

J is TRBJ2-5 and V is TRBV7-2; D perhaps matches TRBD1 (7 bases). The germline V gene encodes CDR1 SGHTA and CDR2 FQGNSA. Deletions cut 7 bases from V and 2 bases from J, with 20 bases between. CDR3 size: 16 residues. In DNA form, the CDR3 reads TGTGCCAGCACCCAGGGGGAGGTCTTCACGCAAGAGACCCAGTACTTC. It translates to CASTQGEVFTQETQYF.

The V call is TRBV11-2, the J call TRBJ1-6; D is perhaps TRBD1 (5 bases). With 5 bases removed from V and 7 bases from J, the gap between germline ends came to 15 bases. Germline V lookup: CDR1 SGHAT, CDR2 FQNNGV. The CDR3 runs to 15 residues. The CDR3, as DNA: TGTGCCAGCAGCGGGGGGGTCAGCGGAAATTCACCCCTCCACTTT. Amino acids: CASSGGVSGNSPLHF.